What follows are 23 T cell receptor beta chains derived from one specimen sequenced in a study of monozygotic twins with inflammatory bowel disease. TCRdb re-called the 5' RACE reads; every CDR3 protein appears as one record, without DNA. The listing records 300,000 to 350,000 distinct CDR3 sequences. Specimen: blood. These TCRs come from a human donor with ulcerative colitis or Crohn's disease, or a healthy co-twin of an affected twin (not recorded which).

The rearrangement uses TRBV5-1 and TRBJ2-7; the D gene TCRdb calls, TRBD1, cannot be checked with no DNA. The CDR3 length is 15 residues. The germline CDR1 and CDR2 sequences are SGHRS and YFSETQ. The CDR3 loop is CASSPELRGNYEQYF.

The chain combines TRBV5-4 with TRBJ2-2. The V gene's germline CDR1 is SGHNT and CDR2 YYREEE (reference sequence). The CDR3 is made up of 14 amino acids. The CDR3 loop reads CASSRYSVGGELFF.

The chain joins TRBV24-1 to TRBJ1-4. The CDR3 covers 15 residues. The germline V gene encodes CDR1 KGHDR and CDR2 SFDVKD. Here the CDR3 reads CATSDGQTTNEKLFF.

This sequence joins TRBV20-1 and TRBJ2-6; the D gene TCRdb calls, TRBD1, cannot be checked with no DNA. The CDR3 length is 18 residues. The V gene's germline CDR1 is DFQATT and CDR2 SNEGSKA (reference sequence). The CDR3 reads CSARTGRPTYSGANVLTF.

The rearrangement joins TRBV7-3 to TRBJ1-1; TCRdb proposes TRBD1, but this gene call is untestable without DNA. Germline CDR1 and CDR2: SGHTA and FQGTGA. The CDR3 totals 13 residues. The CDR3 is CASSSGVRTEAFF.

CDR3 sequence reads: CATSLGGGTGELFF. The chain combines TRBV24-1 with TRBJ2-2; there is no DNA to check the TCRdb D call of TRBD2. Germline CDR1 reads KGHDR; CDR2 reads SFDVKD. The CDR3 runs 14 residues.

The CDR3: CAITMGQGSGYTF. This chain joins TRBV10-3 and TRBJ1-2; TCRdb's D gene call, TRBD1, goes unchecked for lack of DNA. CDR1 and CDR2 from the germline V gene are ENHRY and SYGVKD. This CDR3 region has 13 residues.

This chain joins TRBV5-1 and TRBJ2-5; the TRBD2 assignment by TCRdb is unverifiable without DNA. The CDR3 is 15 residues long. Germline CDR1 SGHRS, CDR2 YFSETQ. This CDR3 is CASSLDPGLQETQYF.

This chain links TRBV5-6 with TRBJ2-1; the D call of TRBD2 rests on TCRdb alone, since no DNA is present to check it. CDR3 length: 16 amino acids. Per the germline V gene, CDR1 is SGHDT and CDR2 is YYEEEE. The CDR3 protein is CASSLLPGLTHHEQFF.

The rearrangement links TRBV7-2 to TRBJ2-7; TCRdb selects TRBD2, and the lack of DNA leaves this call unchecked. The CDR3 runs to 15 residues. Germline loops: CDR1 SGHTA, CDR2 FQGNSA. The CDR3 spells CASSLGLGLSYEQYF.

This chain connects TRBV7-9 to TRBJ2-7; no DNA is available, so the TRBD2 call from TCRdb remains unchecked. Germline V gives CDR1 SEHNR, CDR2 FQNEAQ (reference sequence). CDR3 length equals 12 residues. Here the CDR3 reads CASSPTSDEQYF.

The genes are TRBV5-1 and TRBJ2-2; as DNA is missing, the TRBD2 call by TCRdb cannot be tested. CDR1 is SGHRS, CDR2 YFSETQ, per germline. The CDR3 loop spans 17 amino acids. CDR3 loop: CASSLRLAGPNTGELFF.

The chain uses TRBV5-6 and TRBJ2-5. Germline V gene data show CDR1 as SGHDT and CDR2 as YYEEEE. The CDR3 totals 16 residues. The CDR3: CASSLASSGFQETQYF. Complete variable domain (other parts from reference TRBV5-6 and TRBJ2-5): DAGVTQSPTHLIKTRGQQVTLRCSPKSGHDTVSWYQQALGQGPQFIFQYYEEEERQRGNFPDRFSGHQFPNYSSELNVNALLLGDSALYLCASSLASSGFQETQYFGPGTRLLVL.

This chain uses TRBV30 with TRBJ2-3; the D call of TRBD1 rests on TCRdb alone, since no DNA is present to check it. Germline V lookup: CDR1 GTSNPN, CDR2 SVGIG (reference sequence). This CDR3 is 14 amino acids long. CDR3 residues: CAWSRTGGTDTQYF.

This chain links TRBV5-1 with TRBJ2-2; as DNA is missing, the TRBD2 call by TCRdb cannot be tested. This CDR3 region has 18 residues. Germline assignment: CDR1 SGHRS and CDR2 YFSETQ. The CDR3 protein is CASSFGPSGRGNTGELFF. Filled out from reference TRBV5-1 and TRBJ2-2, the complete variable domain reads KAGVTQTPRYLIKTRGQQVTLSCSPISGHRSVSWYQQTPGQGLQFLFEYFSETQRNKGNFPGRFSGRQFSNSRSEMNVSTLELGDSALYLCASSFGPSGRGNTGELFFGEGSRLTVL.

V is TRBV10-1 and J is TRBJ2-5; TCRdb reports TRBD1, a call that lacks DNA to check it against. The CDR3 is 15 residues long. Per the germline V gene, CDR1 is WNHNN and CDR2 is SYGVQD (reference sequence). CDR3 in amino acids: CASSGGQSARETQYF.

This chain uses TRBV29-1 with TRBJ2-6; as DNA is missing, the TRBD2 call by TCRdb cannot be tested. The CDR3 totals 13 residues. Germline CDR1 reads SQVTM; CDR2 reads ANQGSEA. This chain's CDR3 is CSALSSGANVLTF.

The chain has TRBV20-1 and TRBJ1-5; no DNA is available, so the TRBD1 call from TCRdb remains unchecked. The CDR3 totals 14 residues. Germline V lookup: CDR1 DFQATT, CDR2 SNEGSKA (reference sequence). The chain's CDR3 is CSARADRENQPQHF.

V usage is TRBV5-1 and J usage is TRBJ2-7. The length of the CDR3 is 14 residues. In germline, CDR1 is SGHRS, CDR2 YFSETQ. Here the CDR3 reads CASSWLGSSYEQYF.

The chain links TRBV4-1 to TRBJ1-1. The germline CDR1 and CDR2 sequences are MGHRA and YSYEKL. The CDR3 is made up of 18 amino acids. CDR3 amino acids: CASSQEGTVGWMNTEAFF.

This chain joins TRBV4-1 and TRBJ1-5. The V gene's germline CDR1 is MGHRA and CDR2 YSYEKL. This CDR3 is built from 15 residues. Here the CDR3 reads CASSQAGFEYQPQHF.

The rearrangement links TRBV15 to TRBJ1-2. The CDR3 is 14 amino acids. Per the germline V gene, CDR1 is LNHNV and CDR2 is YYDKDF (reference sequence). The CDR3 loop reads CATSRVEGNYGYTF.

This rearrangement joins TRBV15 to TRBJ2-7; the D call from TCRdb, TRBD2, cannot be confirmed without DNA. The CDR3 is 16 residues long. The germline V gene has CDR1 LNHNV and CDR2 YYDKDF (reference sequence). CDR3 loop: CATSRGGLAGSYEQYF.